This T cell receptor beta chain was identified during a study of cytomegalovirus exposure and HLA in healthy donors (TCRdb year 2017). Background on the whole study: According to a later analysis, the 120 or so validation repertoires were produced on the same platform as the approximately 600 repertoires of the first cohort. Besides the first cohort of approximately 710 subjects, a separate validation cohort made up of some 110 different subjects was used. The study combined high-throughput TCR immunosequencing, statistical association of individual TCRs with disease status, and machine learning to predict cytomegalovirus infection status. The aim of the study was to test whether cataloging public T cell receptors could identify signatures of past pathogen exposure.

Library preparation used the immunoSEQ multiplex PCR assay. Concerning the study's data processing: A statistical classification framework was built for diagnosing cytomegalovirus status from the catalog of TCR beta chain sequences. In its TCRdb copy, this immuneACCESS table keeps in-frame sequences only and misses some clones. Where compared with another copy, unresolved V genes explain less than half of these, and the others have no known cause. The V and J calls and clone size were taken over from that table, and D and trimming were inferred from the DNA. The sample data list 150,000 to 200,000 clones, and around nine tenths of these were observed just once. The top ten clones comprise more than 1.3% of the sample. The donors were included in the validation cohort of 120 subjects, a group kept apart from the roughly 700-subject first cohort. Broad study findings and their caveats: Most TCR sequences were observed very rarely across donors, whereas some public TCRs were present in many individuals. The study gave a list of some 150 TCR beta chains associated with cytomegalovirus. In vitro tests confirmed that a few of the cytomegalovirus-associated TCR beta chains recognize cytomegalovirus antigens. It was suggested by the authors that the approach could potentially be generalized to other disease states and immunological phenotypes. The validation cohort had no HLA typing available for a later analysis, so co-occurrence within that cohort was assessed over all 120 or so repertoires. The classifier was reported to diagnose cytomegalovirus status with high specificity and sensitivity in both the original cohort and the validation cohort. In a later analysis, TCRs clustered in the first cohort were found to also tend to co-occur in the approximately 120 validation repertoires, with 85% to 95% of cluster scores above 0.

The germline V gene gives CDR1 as SNHLY and CDR2 as FYNNEI. Measured from the cysteine to the phenylalanine, the CDR3 is 16 residues long. Of the read, only the CDR3 DNA is kept; its 48 bases are in frame from base 1. V is cut back by 6 bases and J by 5 bases, with 12 bases in the junction unmatched. A remark on this clone: What antigen it recognizes has not been identified. The record has no base qualities; no much larger clone is one base away.

The chain couples TRBV2 to TRBJ2-2, with 7 middle bases fitting TRBD1. The sample was PBMCs. This sequence originates from a woman in her twenties or thirties in good health and CMV-seronegative. The base sequence is TGTGCCAGCAGCCCGACAGGGATGGGTTTAACCGGGGAGCTGTTTTTT. This sequence encodes CASSPTGMGLTGELFF.